This note documents a single T cell receptor (beta chain) sequence. The antigen it binds to is not known. No qualities accompany the bases; no much larger clone lies one base away. Measured from the cysteine to the phenylalanine, the CDR3 is 14 residues long. The entry retains the CDR3 DNA only, 42 bases that are in frame from base 1. Reading the germline V gene gives CDR1 SGDLS and CDR2 YYNGEE. The junction shows trimming of 3 bases on V and 4 bases on J, plus 13 bases between the germline ends. This specimen comes from a study of shared clonotypes between healthy human individuals (dated by TCRdb to 2020 to 2022). For the wider study: The cohort included a few men and two women between 18 and 49 years of age. The study deeply sequenced blood TCR repertoires of five healthy adults to estimate repertoire size and the extent of clonotype sharing between individuals. Per donor, leukapheresis produced somewhere between about 0.94 and 8.9 billion PBMCs. For each donor, CD4 naive and CD4 memory were each run on three plates, CD8 naive on two plates, and CD8 memory on one plate. To increase sequencing depth and limit assay-specific biases, TCR repertoire library preparation and sequencing were carried out by different laboratories using diverse techniques. On the study overall, not on this receptor specifically: Incomplete sequencing was indicated by rarefaction of sorted-subset datasets, despite the large sequencing depth. Naive subsets generally had larger estimated clonotype richness than memory subsets. Sampling was restricted to blood, and TCR repertoires in tissues likely differ from the TCR repertoires found in blood. Compared with non-shared clonotypes, the clonotypes found in all four sorted-subset donors had higher generation probabilities. Because the study included only a small number of donors, the genetic and exposure-history diversity represented was limited. Based on pairwise subsampling, the degree of clonotype sharing among donors was expected to be affected by sequencing depth. When a few donors were compared, the shared fraction of clonotypes was about 5.4% for naive CD4, 3.5% to 4% for naive CD8, more than 2% for memory CD4, and roughly 0.4% for memory CD8.

Using the deep immunoSEQ assay, multiplex PCR amplified TCR CDR3 regions from genomic DNA. For each cell subset, the extracted genomic DNA was distributed evenly across all wells of several immunoSEQ 96-well plates, and each plate served as one replicate. Each replicate PCR for sorted subsets received roughly 0.2 ug genomic DNA, equal to about 30,000 T cell genomes. Purified libraries were measured with a Qubit 3.0 fluorometer, size-checked on a Bioanalyzer 2100, and measured again with the KAPA Library Quantification kit. A separate single-read 150-cycle Illumina NextSeq 550 flow cell was used to sequence each immunoSEQ 96-well plate. The original pipeline was this. The immunoSEQ output contained only junctional sequences without quality scores, so filtering could not match that applied to full-length reads. To assign V/J genes and CDR3, sequences were annotated against IMGT germline references using PyIR, a Python wrapper for IgBLAST v1.9. Reads with weak V/J assignments (E-value above 1e-6), missing CDR3, stop codons, out-of-frame junctions, or ambiguous translated residues were removed. V3J clonotypes were defined as sequences sharing an identical inferred V gene, J gene, and CDR3 amino acid sequence. To compute the percentage overlap between repertoires, the number of shared unique clonotypes was divided by the size of the smaller repertoire. Richness of each repertoire was evaluated using RTK rarefaction, the Chao1 estimator, and Recon v2.1 estimates of unobserved clonotypes. Generation probabilities for all TCRbeta clonotypes obtained by the gDNA method from a few donors were computed using OLGA. This immuneACCESS table, as held by TCRdb, lists in-frame sequences with V and J called but not all clones. Of the missing ones, under half trace to an unresolved V gene in checked studies; the others have no known cause. V and J calls and clone size come straight from that table; D and trimming were deduced from the DNA. Counted in this sample were around 2,000,000 clones; roughly 94% of them appeared once. In total, the top ten clones hold about 1.1% of the sample.

For the CD8 naive samples, CD45RO-negative cells were positively selected for CCR7, yielding a CD45RA+CCR7+ population from which TemRA cells were excluded. Healthy HIV-negative adults with no recently reported acute infections or vaccinations were included as donors. Only Caucasian adults living in Nashville, Tennessee, USA were represented among the donors. Blood was collected by leukapheresis, and PBMCs were isolated by Ficoll-Histopaque density gradient centrifugation and then cryopreserved in liquid nitrogen vapor phase. Purity and quantity of every magnetically sorted T cell population were checked by analytical flow cytometry. Genomic DNA was isolated from every sorted fraction and measured by UV absorbance on a Nanodrop 2000c.

This receptor chain uses TRBV9 and TRBJ1-2; matching of 5 bases hints at TRBD1 as the D gene. The sample taken for sequencing was naive CD8+ T cells sorted from blood. Per the publication, the cell subset or site label means: CD45RA+CCR7+. This receptor was obtained from a man in his late teens or twenties in good health. The CDR3 corresponds to CASSGYGTSYGYTF. The nucleotides read TGTGCCAGCAGCGGATATGGGACGAGCTATGGCTACACCTTC.